Described below is a single T cell receptor (beta chain) sequence and its context. The source of the sample is a study of T cell repertoires in cytomegalovirus infection. TCRdb reprocessed the reads via MiXCR and lists one record per CDR3 protein. The table shows under 850,000 distinct CDR3 sequences, with roughly 35% occurring only once. V lost 3 bases and J lost 7; bases outside the gene matches: 19. CDR1 is LNHNV and CDR2 is YYDKDF in the germline V gene (reference sequence). The CDR3 runs to 20 residues. The sequence derives from a human donor in good health (CMV status not recorded). Some clones in this sample may be carry-over from other donors' samples. The chain combines TRBV15 with TRBJ2-1; 12 positions agree with TRBD2. Input material: PBMCs. The CDR3 protein is CATSRPPGALTSGRENEQFF. The DNA for the CDR3 is TGTGCCACCAGCAGGCCACCAGGAGCATTGACTAGCGGGAGAGAGAATGAGCAGTTCTTC.